This T cell receptor beta chain was recorded in a study of blood T cell repertoires in COVID-19 (TCRdb year 2020). Background for the entire study: Collaborator samples came from the United States, Italy and Spain and covered acute and convalescent phases of COVID-19. The samples were drawn from the first 160 participants of the ongoing ImmuneRACE study and from 1,200 or so subjects provided by 6 global collaborators. The material from the prospective study consisted of cDNA or gDNA derived from T cells, B-cell-depleted T cells, or PBMCs. HLA class I and class II types, where available, came from metadata supplied by the sample provider rather than from assay-based typing. The repertoires were released in a freely available public database intended as a resource for research on the immune response to SARS-CoV-2. Deeply sampled blood TCRbeta repertoires from subjects exposed to, actively infected with, or recovered from COVID-19 were included in the dataset. A de-identified subject ID, COVID-19 status, age in years and sex were almost always included in the sample metadata.

The immunoSEQ Assay, a bias-controlled multiplex PCR, was used to amplify TCRbeta CDR3 regions from genomic DNA. The study's own analysis went as follows. The number of nucleated cells in each sample was estimated from the amplification of reference gene primers within the assay. To quantify the absolute abundance of each unique TCRbeta CDR3 rearrangement, sequence reads were collapsed and filtered. For each sample, productive Simpson clonality was calculated as the square root of Simpson's diversity index across productive rearrangements. The table comes from immuneACCESS by way of TCRdb, which keeps in-frame sequences with V and J called. Part of the clones is missing from these tables; in studies checked, under half for an unresolved V gene and the rest for unknown reasons. D and trimming come from the DNA, and the V and J calls and clone size come from that table. Counted in this sample were over 250,000 clones; approximately 86% of them appeared once. About 1% of the sample comes from the top ten.

Enrolling through a virtual design, the prospective study's participants ranged in age from roughly 18 to 90 years and lived across some 22 United States geographic areas. In the prospective study, cohorts were assigned on the basis of participant-reported clinical history obtained from a screening survey and a study questionnaire. Recovered participants in ImmuneRACE Cohort 3 were defined by two consecutive negative NP/OP PCR tests, clearance by a healthcare professional, or resolution of symptoms. In the prospective study, mobile phlebotomists collected whole blood, serum and a nasopharyngeal or oropharyngeal swab from each participant. Participants in the prospective study had the option to provide additional blood draws and questionnaires over a 2-month period. Blood samples from the prospective study were shipped frozen or at room temperature prior to DNA extraction. The paper as a whole reports these results and caveats: The amount of clinical and demographic metadata varied by source and participant and was provided uncurated.

A remark on this clone: Its binding antigen is unknown. Per-nucleotide qualities are absent, and no much larger clonotype sits a single base away.

The CDR1 and CDR2 encoded by the germline V gene are SGHRS and YFSETQ. At the junction V is shortened by 1 base and J by 9 bases; bases outside the gene matches: 8. The CDR3 runs 15 residues from the cysteine to the phenylalanine. Only the CDR3 DNA stays, 45 bases, in frame from base 1. The chain uses TRBV5-1 and TRBJ2-1; TRBD2 agrees with 9 junctional bases. The receptor comes from a woman aged 25 to 39 who had recovered from COVID-19. The sample comprised PBMCs or T cells enriched from blood (not recorded which). The CDR3 amino acid sequence is: CASSLYSGSSGEQFF. The nucleotide sequence reads as follows: TGCGCCAGCAGCTTGTATAGCGGGAGTTCGGGTGAGCAGTTCTTC.